Here is one T cell receptor (beta chain) with its context. There is no known antigen for this receptor. No per-base quality is available; no much larger clone lies one base away. The entry originates in a study of radiation and T cells in renal cell carcinoma (dated by TCRdb to 2018 to 2021). With respect to the entire study: Samples came from a clinical trial, in which primary renal cell carcinomas received 15 Gy stereotactic body radiation therapy followed by nephrectomy 4 weeks later. Across all 50 or so samples, over 4,000,000 unique CDR3 nucleotide sequences encoding about 2.4 million unique CDR3 amino acid sequences were identified. A total of some 55 samples underwent TCR beta sequencing, made up of roughly 26 tumors and roughly 27 peripheral blood samples. Study-wide conclusions, independent of this receptor: In blood, the top tumor clonotypes increased between baseline and 2 weeks post-radiation and then shrank by 4 weeks, which suggests that tumor-resident clones expanded only transiently. Because no pretreatment tumor biopsies were available, whether clonotypes were present in the tumor at baseline could not be determined. Changes in the blood repertoire were not tracked past 4 weeks after treatment. With a single-armed trial design, the study had no way to address how radiation dose or scheduling affects the TCR repertoire.

TCR beta libraries were generated from genomic DNA with the immunoSEQ kit, following the manufacturer's recommendations. To prepare libraries, a first multiplex PCR with proprietary primers was run, followed by a second PCR that added unique barcodes, and a bead cleanup was done after each round. Each sample batch included a kit-provided positive control reaction and a negative control reaction. The final libraries underwent checking on an Agilent 4200 TapeStation D1000 ScreenTape, volumetric pooling, and quantification by qPCR. Sequencing was performed on an Illumina NextSeq500 using a MidOutput 150-cycle cartridge, with 156 Read1 cycles, 15 Index1 cycles, and the kit custom primers. The pooled library was loaded at 0.8 to 1 pM with a roughly 20% PhiX control spike-in. In the source study's methods: Vendor-processed data were analyzed in R, and a clonotype was defined as all T cells sharing the same CDR3 nucleotide sequence. For clone abundance analyses, frequencies were normalized to the 10,000 most abundant clones in each sample. Public T cell clones, averaging fewer than five per sample, were removed before analysis. An abundance difference of at least 32-fold between compartments was the criterion for calling clonotypes tumor-enriched or baseline blood-enriched. A beta-binomial differential abundance model was applied to find clonotypes that expanded or contracted between blood time points. Tumor-blood repertoire similarity was measured with the Baroni-Urbani and Buser coefficient, and group comparisons used two-tailed Wilcoxon tests in R. TCRdb stores this immuneACCESS table with in-frame sequences only. Part of the clones is absent; in the studies checked, under half of the shortfall reflects unresolved V genes, and no reason is known for the rest. Clone size and the V and J calls come from that table; the DNA yielded D and trimming. This sample is represented by about 49,000 clones; roughly 83% of them were singletons. The ten top clones hold about 33% of the sample.

Explained via the paper, the time point label denotes: baseline pretreatment blood. The treatment or condition label corresponds to: 15 Gy SBRT to primary tumor, nephrectomy 4 weeks later. To follow tumor-enriched clonotypes, serial peripheral blood was collected from radiation-treated patients at baseline and at 2 weeks and 4 weeks after SBRT. All patients had renal cell carcinoma with clear cell pathology. Genomic DNA for TCR sequencing was prepared using the QIAamp DNA Blood Mini Kit (Qiagen). Samples were included in the analyses only if all quality control checks were passed. The sequencing here drew on blood, taken from a patient whose treatment included radiotherapy and nephrectomy. This TCR came from an older woman with renal cell carcinoma.

The DNA sequence is TGTGCCAGCAGCTTAACCCCCCTAGCTGATGAGCAGTTCTTC. Its translation reads: CASSLTPLADEQFF. The chain uses TRBV7-3 and TRBJ2-1; a weak D assignment points to TRBD2 (5 bases agree). Taken from the germline V gene, the CDR1 and CDR2 loops are SGHTA and FQGTGA. Inclusive of the bounding cysteine and phenylalanine, the CDR3 is 14 residues long. Only the CDR3 portion is preserved as DNA: 42 bases, with reading frame beginning at the first base. Deletion took 0 bases off V and 8 bases off J, with a span of 11 bases between the germline ends.